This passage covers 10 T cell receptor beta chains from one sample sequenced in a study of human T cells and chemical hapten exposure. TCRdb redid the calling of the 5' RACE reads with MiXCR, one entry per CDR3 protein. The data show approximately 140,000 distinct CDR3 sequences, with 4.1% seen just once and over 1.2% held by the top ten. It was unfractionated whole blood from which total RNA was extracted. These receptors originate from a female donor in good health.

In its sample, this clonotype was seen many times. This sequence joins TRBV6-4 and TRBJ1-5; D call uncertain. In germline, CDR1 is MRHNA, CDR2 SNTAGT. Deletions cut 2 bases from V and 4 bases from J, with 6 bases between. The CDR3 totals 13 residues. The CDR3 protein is CASSDRENQPQHF. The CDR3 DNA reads TGTGCCAGCAGTGACAGGGAAAATCAGCCCCAGCATTTT.

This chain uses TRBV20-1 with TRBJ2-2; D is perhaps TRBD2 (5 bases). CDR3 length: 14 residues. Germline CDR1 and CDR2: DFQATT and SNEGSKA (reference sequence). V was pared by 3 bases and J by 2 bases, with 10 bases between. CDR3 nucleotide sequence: TGCAGTGCTAGGGCGGGTAAAAACACCGGGGAGCTGTTTTTT. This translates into CSARAGKNTGELFF.

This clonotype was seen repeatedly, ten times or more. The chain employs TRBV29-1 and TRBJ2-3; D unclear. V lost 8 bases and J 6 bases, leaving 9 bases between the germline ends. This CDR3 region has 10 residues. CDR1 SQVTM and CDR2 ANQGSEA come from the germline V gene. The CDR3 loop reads CSHGRDTQYF. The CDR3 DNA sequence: TGCAGCCATGGACGTGATACGCAGTATTTT.

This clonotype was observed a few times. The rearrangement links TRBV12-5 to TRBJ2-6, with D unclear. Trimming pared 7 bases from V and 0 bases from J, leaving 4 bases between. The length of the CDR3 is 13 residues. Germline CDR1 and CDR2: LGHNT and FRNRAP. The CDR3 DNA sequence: TGTGCTAGTGTCCCCTCTGGGGCCAACGTCCTGACTTTC. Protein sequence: CASVPSGANVLTF.

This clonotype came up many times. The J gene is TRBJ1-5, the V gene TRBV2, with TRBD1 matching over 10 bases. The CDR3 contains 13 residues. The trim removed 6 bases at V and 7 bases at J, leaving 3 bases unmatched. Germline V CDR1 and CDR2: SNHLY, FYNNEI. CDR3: CASRGTGEQPQHF. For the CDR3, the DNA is TGTGCCAGCAGGGGGACAGGGGAGCAGCCCCAGCATTTT.

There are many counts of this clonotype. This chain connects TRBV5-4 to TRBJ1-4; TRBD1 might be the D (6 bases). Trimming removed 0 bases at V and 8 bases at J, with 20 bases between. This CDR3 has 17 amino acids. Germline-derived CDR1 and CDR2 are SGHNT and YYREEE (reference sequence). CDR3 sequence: CASSLGGAGGVGEKLFF. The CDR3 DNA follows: TGTGCCAGCAGCTTGGGGGGGGCCGGCGGGGTCGGGGAAAAACTGTTTTTT.

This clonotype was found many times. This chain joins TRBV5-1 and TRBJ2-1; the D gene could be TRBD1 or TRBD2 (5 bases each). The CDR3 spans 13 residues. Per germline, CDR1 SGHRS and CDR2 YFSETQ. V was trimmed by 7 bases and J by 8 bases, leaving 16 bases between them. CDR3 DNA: TGCGCCAGCCGACCGGGGACCGTGGATGAGCAGTTCTTC. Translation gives CASRPGTVDEQFF.

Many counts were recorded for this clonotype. The CDR3 region has the DNA TGTGCCAGCAGTCCAAACAGGGGGGACTCCTACAATGAGCAGTTCTTC. Its translation is CASSPNRGDSYNEQFF. The rearrangement links TRBV28 to TRBJ2-1; 8 bases map to TRBD1. With V trimmed by 5 bases and J by 0 bases, 6 bases remained unmatched. This CDR3 is 16 amino acids long. Germline CDR1 and CDR2: MDHEN and SYDVKM.

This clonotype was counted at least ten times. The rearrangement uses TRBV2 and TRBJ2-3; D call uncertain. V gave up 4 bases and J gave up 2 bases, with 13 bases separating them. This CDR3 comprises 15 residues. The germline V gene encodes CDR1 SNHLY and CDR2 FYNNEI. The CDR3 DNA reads TGTGCCAGCAGTGCCGGCTTCCCGACCACAGATACGCAGTATTTT. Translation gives CASSAGFPTTDTQYF.

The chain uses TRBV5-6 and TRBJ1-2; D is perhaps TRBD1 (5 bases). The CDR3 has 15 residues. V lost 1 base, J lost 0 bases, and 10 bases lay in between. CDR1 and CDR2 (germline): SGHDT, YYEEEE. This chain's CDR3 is CASSLRGSSNYGYTF. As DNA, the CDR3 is TGTGCCAGCAGCTTGAGGGGAAGTTCTAACTATGGCTACACCTTC.